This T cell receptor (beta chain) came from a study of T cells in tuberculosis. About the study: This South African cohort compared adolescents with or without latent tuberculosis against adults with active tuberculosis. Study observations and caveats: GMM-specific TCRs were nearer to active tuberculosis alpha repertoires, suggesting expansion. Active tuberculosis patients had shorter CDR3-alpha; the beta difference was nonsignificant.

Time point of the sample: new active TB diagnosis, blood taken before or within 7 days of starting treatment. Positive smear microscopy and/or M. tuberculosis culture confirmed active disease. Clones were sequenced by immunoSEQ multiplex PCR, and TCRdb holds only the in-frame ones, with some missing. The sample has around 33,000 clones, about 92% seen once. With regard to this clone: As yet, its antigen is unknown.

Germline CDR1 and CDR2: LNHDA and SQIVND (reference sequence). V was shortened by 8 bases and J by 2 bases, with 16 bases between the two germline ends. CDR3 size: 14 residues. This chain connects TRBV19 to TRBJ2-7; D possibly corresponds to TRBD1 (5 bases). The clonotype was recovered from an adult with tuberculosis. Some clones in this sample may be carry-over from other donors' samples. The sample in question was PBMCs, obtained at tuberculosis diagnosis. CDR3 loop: CASLQVYRAYEQYF. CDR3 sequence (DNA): TGTGCCAGTCTACAGGTTTACCGGGCCTACGAGCAGTACTTC. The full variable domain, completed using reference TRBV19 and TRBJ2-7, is DGGITQSPKYLFRKEGQNVTLSCEQNLNHDAMYWYRQDPGQGLRLIYYSQIVNDFQKGDIAEGYSVSREKKESFPLTVTSAQKNPTAFYLCASLQVYRAYEQYFGPGTRLTVT.